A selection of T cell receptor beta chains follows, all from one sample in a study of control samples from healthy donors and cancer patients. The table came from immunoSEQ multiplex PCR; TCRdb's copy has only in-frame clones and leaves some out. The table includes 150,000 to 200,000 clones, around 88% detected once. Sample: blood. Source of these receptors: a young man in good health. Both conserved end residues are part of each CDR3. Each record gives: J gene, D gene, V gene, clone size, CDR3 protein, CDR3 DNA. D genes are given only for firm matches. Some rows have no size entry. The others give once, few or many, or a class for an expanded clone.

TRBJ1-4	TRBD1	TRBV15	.	CATSRDTGGGGLFF	TGTGCCACCAGCAGGGATACAGGGGGCGGTGGACTGTTTTTT
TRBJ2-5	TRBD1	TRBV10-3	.	CAISESFGTGTQETQYF	TGTGCCATCAGTGAGTCTTTTGGGACAGGAACCCAAGAGACCCAGTACTTC
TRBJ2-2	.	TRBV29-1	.	CSAGRPGDTGELFF	TGCAGCGCCGGCCGGCCAGGGGACACCGGGGAGCTGTTTTTT
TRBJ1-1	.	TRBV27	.	CASSLRQKNTEAFF	TGTGCCAGCAGTCTGAGACAGAAGAACACTGAAGCTTTCTTT
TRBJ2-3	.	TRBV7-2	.	CASSLGLGDSNTQYF	TGTGCCAGCAGCTTAGGGTTGGGGGATTCGAATACGCAGTATTTT
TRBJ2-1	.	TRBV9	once	CASSEGGENNEQFF	TGTGCCAGCAGCGAAGGGGGGGAAAACAATGAGCAGTTCTTC
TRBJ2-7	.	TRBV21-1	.	CASSKDGGVPYEQYF	TGTGCCAGCAGCAAAGACGGGGGGGTTCCCTACGAGCAGTACTTC
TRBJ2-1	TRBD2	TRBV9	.	CASTPGTSGADEQFF	TGTGCCAGCACCCCCGGGACTAGCGGGGCCGATGAGCAGTTCTTC
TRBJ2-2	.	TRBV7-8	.	CASSLQASGVGELFF	TGTGCCAGCAGCTTACAAGCATCGGGGGTCGGGGAGCTGTTTTTT
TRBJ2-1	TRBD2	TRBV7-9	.	CASSTSSGPSYNEQFF	TGTGCCAGCAGCACCTCTAGCGGACCATCCTACAATGAGCAGTTCTTC
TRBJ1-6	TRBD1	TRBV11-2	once	CASSLNRGFSPLHF	TGTGCCAGCAGCTTAAACAGGGGCTTTTCACCCCTCCACTTT
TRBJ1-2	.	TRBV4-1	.	CASSPPGGSTGYYGYTF	TGCGCCAGCAGCCCCCCAGGAGGGTCAACAGGGTACTATGGCTACACCTTC
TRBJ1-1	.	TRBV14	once	CASSRDTYTEAFF	TGTGCCAGCAGCCGGGACACTTACACTGAAGCTTTCTTT
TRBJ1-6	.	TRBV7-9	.	CASSLVGGGSPLHF	TGTGCCAGCAGCTTAGTGGGCGGGGGTTCACCCCTCCACTTT
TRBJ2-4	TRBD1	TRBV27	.	CASSQGDIQYF	TGTGCCAGCAGTCAGGGGGACATTCAGTACTTC
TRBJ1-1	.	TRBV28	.	CASRPGAVNTEAFF	TGTGCCAGCAGACCAGGAGCCGTGAACACTGAAGCTTTCTTT
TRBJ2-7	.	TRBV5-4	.	CASSLGSGRYEQYF	TGTGCCAGCAGCTTGGGCAGTGGACGCTACGAGCAGTACTTC
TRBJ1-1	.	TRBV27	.	CASSLVAGNTEAFF	TGTGCCAGCAGTTTGGTCGCTGGGAACACTGAAGCTTTCTTT
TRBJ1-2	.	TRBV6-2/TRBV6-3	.	CASSYAGRWGASNNYGYTF	TGTGCCAGCAGTTACGCGGGACGCTGGGGCGCTTCTAATAACTATGGCTACACCTTC
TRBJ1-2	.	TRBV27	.	CASSPQGTGYGYTF	TGTGCCAGCAGTCCCCAGGGGACGGGCTATGGCTACACCTTC
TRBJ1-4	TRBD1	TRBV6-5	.	CASRRTGGFGGKLFF	TGTGCCAGCAGACGGACAGGGGGCTTTGGGGGAAAACTGTTTTTT
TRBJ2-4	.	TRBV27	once	CASVTQFGVEGYF	TGTGCCAGCGTTACCCAATTCGGGGTGGAGGGGTACTTC
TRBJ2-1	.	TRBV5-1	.	CASSLQGQLYNEQFF	TGCGCCAGCAGCTTACAGGGCCAGCTTTACAATGAGCAGTTCTTC
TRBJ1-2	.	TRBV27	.	CASSTRANYGYTF	TGTGCCAGCAGTACCAGGGCAAACTATGGCTACACCTTC
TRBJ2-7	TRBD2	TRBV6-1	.	CASSESWIQRGVYEQYF	TGTGCCAGCAGTGAATCTTGGATCCAGCGGGGGGTCTACGAGCAGTACTTC
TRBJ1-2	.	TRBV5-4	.	CASSLDQAGYTF	TGTGCCAGCAGCTTGGATCAGGCAGGCTACACCTTC
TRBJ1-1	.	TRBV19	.	CASSLQGVTEAFF	TGTGCCAGTAGCCTACAGGGAGTCACTGAAGCTTTCTTT
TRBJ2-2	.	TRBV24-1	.	CATSLSGTGGTGELFF	TGTGCCACCAGTCTCTCTGGGACTGGGGGCACCGGGGAGCTGTTTTTT
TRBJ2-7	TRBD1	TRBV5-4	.	CASSLGTGGDEQYF	TGTGCCAGCAGCTTGGGGACAGGGGGGGACGAGCAGTACTTC
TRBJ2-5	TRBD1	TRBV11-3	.	CASSSGTEETQYF	TGTGCCAGCAGCTCCGGGACAGAAGAGACCCAGTACTTC
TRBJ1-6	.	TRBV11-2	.	CASSLESSYNSPLHF	TGTGCCAGCAGCCTGGAGAGCTCCTATAATTCACCCCTCCACTTT
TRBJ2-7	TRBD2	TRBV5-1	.	CASSLASGGSYEQYF	TGCGCCAGCAGCTTGGCTAGCGGGGGCTCCTACGAGCAGTACTTC
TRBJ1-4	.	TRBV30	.	CAWTRGGPSKNEKLFF	TGTGCCTGGACCCGAGGGGGGCCTAGTAAAAATGAAAAACTGTTTTTT
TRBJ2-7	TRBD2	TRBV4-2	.	CASSQDEVAGVTYEQYF	TGTGCCAGCAGCCAAGACGAAGTAGCGGGGGTGACCTACGAGCAGTACTTC
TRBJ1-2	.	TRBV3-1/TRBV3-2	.	CASSQYTGPNYGYTF	TGTGCCAGCAGCCAATACACAGGGCCTAACTATGGCTACACCTTC
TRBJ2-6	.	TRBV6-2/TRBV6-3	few	CASSPGTAAGANVLTF	TGTGCCAGCAGTCCCGGGACTGCTGCTGGGGCCAACGTCCTGACTTTC
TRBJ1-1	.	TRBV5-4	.	CASSWRSGHRQEVGEAFF	TGTGCCAGCAGTTGGAGGAGTGGACACAGGCAAGAGGTCGGTGAAGCTTTCTTT
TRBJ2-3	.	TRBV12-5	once	CASGVSGATDTQYF	TGTGCTAGTGGAGTGTCAGGGGCCACAGATACGCAGTATTTT
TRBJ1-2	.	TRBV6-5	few	CASRGGYGYTF	TGTGCCAGCAGAGGGGGGTACGGCTACACCTTC
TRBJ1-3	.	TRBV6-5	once	CASAAFAGNTIYF	TGTGCCAGCGCCGCTTTTGCTGGAAACACCATATATTTT